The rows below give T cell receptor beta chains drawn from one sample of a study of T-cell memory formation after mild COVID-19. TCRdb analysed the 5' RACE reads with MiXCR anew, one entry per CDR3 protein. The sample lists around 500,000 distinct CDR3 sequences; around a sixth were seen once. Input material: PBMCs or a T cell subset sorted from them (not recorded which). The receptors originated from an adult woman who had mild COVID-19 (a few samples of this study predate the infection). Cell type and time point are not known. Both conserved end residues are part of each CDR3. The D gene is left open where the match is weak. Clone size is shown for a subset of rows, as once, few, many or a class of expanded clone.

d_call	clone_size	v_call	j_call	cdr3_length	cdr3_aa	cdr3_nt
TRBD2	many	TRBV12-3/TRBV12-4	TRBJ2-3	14	CASRTSGDPDTQYF	TGTGCCAGCAGGACTAGCGGGGACCCAGATACGCAGTATTTT
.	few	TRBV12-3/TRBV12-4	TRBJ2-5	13	CASSLRGPETQYF	TGTGCCAGCAGTTTGAGGGGCCCAGAGACCCAGTACTTC
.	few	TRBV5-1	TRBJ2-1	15	CASSPGYSRGNEQFF	TGCGCCAGCAGCCCTGGGTACTCCCGGGGCAATGAGCAGTTCTTC
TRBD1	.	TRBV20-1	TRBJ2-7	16	CSAPTALRTGGHEQYF	TGCAGTGCTCCGACAGCCCTCAGGACAGGGGGCCACGAGCAGTACTTC
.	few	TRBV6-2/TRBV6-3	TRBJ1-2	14	CASSYGGSLNGYTF	TGTGCCAGCAGTTACGGGGGATCGTTGAATGGCTACACCTTC
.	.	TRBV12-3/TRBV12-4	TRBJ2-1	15	CASAFGTYISNEQFF	TGTGCAAGCGCATTCGGGACTTATATCAGTAATGAGCAGTTCTTC
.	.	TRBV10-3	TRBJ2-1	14	CAISGGRSDDEQFF	TGTGCCATCAGTGGGGGCAGGTCCGACGATGAGCAGTTCTTC
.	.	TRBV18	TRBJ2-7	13	CASSPLSDVGQYF	TGTGCCAGCTCACCTTTGAGTGACGTCGGGCAGTACTTC
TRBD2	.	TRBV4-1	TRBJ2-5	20	CASSQGSSRLAGGPRETQYF	TGCGCCAGCAGCCAAGGTTCTTCTAGGCTAGCGGGGGGGCCGAGGGAGACCCAGTACTTC
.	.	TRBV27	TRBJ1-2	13	CASSLSIYYGYTF	TGTGCCAGCAGTTTATCCATTTACTATGGCTACACCTTC
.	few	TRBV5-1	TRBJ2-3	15	CASTPDTTSTDTQYF	TGCGCCAGCACCCCGGACACCACTAGCACAGATACGCAGTATTTT
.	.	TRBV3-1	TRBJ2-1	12	CASSPRVSEQFF	TGTGCCAGCAGCCCCAGGGTAAGTGAGCAGTTCTTC